Sequencing of this T cell receptor (beta chain) was carried out in a study of T-cell memory formation after mild COVID-19. Germline loops: CDR1 GTSNPN, CDR2 SVGIG (reference sequence). Trimming took 1 base from V and 2 from J, leaving 12 bases between them. This CDR3 has 15 residues. This clonotype was counted between two and nine times. MiXCR was run by TCRdb on the 5' RACE reads, yielding one entry per CDR3 protein. The table shows more than 35,000 distinct CDR3 sequences, with about a tenth occurring only once. The V and J genes are TRBV30 and TRBJ1-3; D is undetermined. The sequence was collected from an adult woman who had mild COVID-19 (a few samples of this study predate the infection). Cell type and time point are not known. The sequenced sample was PBMCs or a T cell subset sorted from them (not recorded which). The CDR3 sequence: CAWSAGLLAGNTIYF. The CDR3 DNA is TGTGCCTGGAGTGCTGGGCTTTTAGCTGGAAACACCATATATTTT.